This entry describes one T cell receptor (beta chain). Seattle patients were enrolled during active infection and followed longitudinally. Authors' processing steps: Amplified reference gene primers provided the basis for estimating nucleated cell counts. Some clones are missing from TCRdb's copy, which holds only in-frame ones; the method was immunoSEQ multiplex PCR. V and J calls and clone size come straight from that table; D and trimming were deduced from the DNA. The sample lists about 160,000 clones, around 86% seen once, with 0.55% to 0.6% in the top ten. This specimen comes from a study of blood T cell repertoires in COVID-19. Turning to the study itself: The United States, Italy and Spain were the sources of the acute and convalescent COVID-19 samples. PBMCs, B-cell-depleted T cells, or T cells were the source of the cDNA or gDNA that made up the material.

V lost 1 base and J 8 bases, leaving 14 bases between the germline ends. Germline V gene sequence: CDR1 SGHTA, CDR2 FQGNSA. CDR3 length: 14 residues. This clonotype originated in a man between 60 and 75 years old with COVID-19, enrolled during active disease. This chain connects TRBV7-2 to TRBJ1-2, with D maybe TRBD1 (5 bases). Sequencing was carried out using peripheral blood. The CDR3 loop reads CASSLDAGGGGYTF. For the CDR3, the DNA is TGTGCCAGCAGCTTAGATGCGGGGGGAGGCGGCTACACCTTC.